The rows below give T cell receptor beta chains drawn from one sample of a study of liver allograft versus peripheral blood T cells. TCRdb recomputed calls from the reads with MiXCR, one row per CDR3 protein. The table includes fewer than 15,000 distinct CDR3 sequences, approximately 17% detected once. Every receptor here comes from a human patient who had a liver transplant. A subset of T cells may come from the graft donor. Both conserved end residues are part of each CDR3. A D gene is named only where the DNA matches it firmly. Some rows mark clone size as missing; the rest say once, few, many or name a class of expanded clone.

>TRBV12-3/TRBV12-4|TRBJ1-5|NA|NA
CASSQGGSNQPQHF
TGTGCCAGCAGTCAGGGAGGAAGCAATCAGCCCCAGCATTTT
>TRBV7-2|TRBJ2-7|NA|many
CASSLGWQNYEQYF
TGTGCCAGCAGCTTGGGATGGCAGAACTACGAGCAGTACTTC
>TRBV10-2|TRBJ2-7|NA|few
CASRQGKRYEQYF
TGCGCCAGCAGACAAGGAAAGAGGTACGAGCAGTACTTC
>TRBV9|TRBJ1-1|NA|few
CASSVAGHPNTEAFF
TGTGCCAGCAGCGTAGCCGGCCACCCGAACACTGAAGCTTTCTTT
>TRBV9|TRBJ1-1|NA|NA
CASSAHGDTEAFF
TGTGCCAGCAGTGCGCACGGGGACACTGAAGCTTTCTTT
>TRBV5-4|TRBJ1-1|TRBD1|NA
CASSSTGTGGGSEAFF
TGTGCCAGCAGCTCGACAGGGACAGGGGGCGGATCTGAAGCTTTCTTT
>TRBV19|TRBJ2-7|TRBD1|medium-sized
CASSKGTATYEQYF
TGTGCCAGTAGTAAGGGGACAGCAACATACGAGCAGTACTTC
>TRBV18|TRBJ2-5|NA|many
CASSPERETQYF
TGTGCCAGCTCACCTGAGCGGGAGACCCAGTACTTC
>TRBV19|TRBJ1-5|NA|few
CASSIPFGADQPQHF
TGTGCCAGTAGTATACCGTTCGGGGCGGATCAGCCCCAGCATTTT
>TRBV7-9|TRBJ2-7|TRBD1|NA
CASTLGQGAWEQYF
TGTGCCAGCACCCTAGGACAGGGGGCGTGGGAGCAGTACTTC
>TRBV19|TRBJ1-2|NA|many
CASSRSSGYTF
TGTGCCAGTAGTCGATCGAGTGGCTACACCTTC
>TRBV28|TRBJ2-7|NA|many
CASSSPPLVDQEQYF
TGTGCCAGCAGTTCCCCTCCGCTGGTCGATCAGGAGCAGTACTTC
>TRBV30|TRBJ1-3|NA|many
CAWSASASGNTIYF
TGTGCCTGGAGTGCTTCGGCCTCTGGAAACACCATATATTTT
>TRBV19|TRBJ1-5|NA|medium-sized
CASSIGSGVWQPQHF
TGTGCCAGTAGTATAGGCTCAGGGGTTTGGCAGCCCCAGCATTTT
>TRBV9|TRBJ1-2|NA|few
CASSYHADTGQINYGYTF
TGTGCCAGCAGCTATCACGCAGATACGGGACAAATCAACTATGGCTACACCTTC
>TRBV20-1|TRBJ2-4|NA|NA
CSAREQGLSQYF
TGCAGTGCTAGAGAACAGGGACTGAGTCAGTACTTC
>TRBV7-2|TRBJ2-1|NA|many
CASSWGTPYNEQFF
TGTGCCAGCAGCTGGGGGACACCCTACAATGAGCAGTTCTTC
>TRBV12-3/TRBV12-4|TRBJ1-6|NA|medium-sized
CASSFQDYNSPLHF
TGTGCCAGCAGTTTTCAGGATTATAATTCACCCCTCCACTTT
>TRBV25-1|TRBJ1-1|NA|NA
CASMQGLTILNTEAFF
TGTGCCAGCATGCAGGGGTTGACCATACTGAACACTGAAGCTTTCTTT
>TRBV9|TRBJ1-1|NA|NA
CASSVDGGGTEAFF
TGTGCCAGCAGCGTAGATGGGGGGGGAACTGAAGCTTTCTTT
>TRBV11-2|TRBJ1-1|TRBD1|few
CASSLDRGRTEAFF
TGTGCCAGCAGCTTAGACAGGGGGCGGACTGAAGCTTTCTTT
>TRBV19|TRBJ2-1|TRBD1|many
CASSRGTGNNEQFF
TGTGCCAGTAGTCGTGGGACAGGGAACAATGAGCAGTTCTTC
>TRBV7-2|TRBJ1-2|TRBD1|few
CASSLPWTGGYTF
TGTGCCAGCAGCTTGCCTTGGACAGGGGGCTACACCTTC
>TRBV19|TRBJ1-3|NA|medium-sized
CASRITGTGNTIYF
TGTGCCAGTAGGATCACCGGGACAGGAAACACCATATATTTT
>TRBV19|TRBJ2-5|TRBD2|medium-sized
CASSIDHAGGWETQYF
TGTGCCAGTAGTATAGATCACGCGGGAGGCTGGGAGACCCAGTACTTC
>TRBV27|TRBJ2-7|NA|NA
CASSLDGSSYEQYF
TGTGCCAGCAGTTTGGACGGGTCCTCCTACGAGCAGTACTTC
>TRBV28|TRBJ2-3|TRBD1|many
CASSIQGADTQYF
TGTGCCAGCAGTATACAGGGGGCAGATACGCAGTATTTT
>TRBV27|TRBJ2-7|NA|NA
CASSLLGDEQYF
TGTGCCAGCAGCTTATTGGGGGACGAGCAGTACTTC
>TRBV11-2|TRBJ1-2|NA|NA
CASSPIARTASYGYTF
TGTGCCAGCAGCCCAATTGCTAGGACCGCGAGCTATGGCTACACCTTC
>TRBV9|TRBJ2-3|TRBD2|few
CASTEGAGRGLDTDTQYF
TGTGCCAGCACGGAGGGAGCGGGGCGGGGTTTGGACACAGATACGCAGTATTTT
>TRBV20-1|TRBJ2-1|TRBD2|NA
CSARGGLAVYNEQFF
TGCAGTGCTAGAGGGGGACTAGCGGTCTACAATGAGCAGTTCTTC
>TRBV7-2|TRBJ2-3|TRBD1|few
CASSLDRGQIDTQYF
TGTGCCAGCAGCCTGGACAGGGGGCAAATAGATACGCAGTATTTT
>TRBV7-2|TRBJ1-3|NA|medium-sized
CASSLGGGISGNTIYF
TGTGCCAGCAGCTTAGGGGGGGGGATCTCTGGAAACACCATATATTTT
>TRBV19|TRBJ2-7|NA|few
CASSMFLFREQYF
TGTGCCAGTAGTATGTTTCTGTTCCGAGAGCAGTACTTC
>TRBV27|TRBJ1-4|NA|many
CASSFRGREKLFF
TGTGCCAGCAGTTTCAGGGGTCGCGAAAAACTGTTTTTT
>TRBV12-3/TRBV12-4|TRBJ1-3|NA|many
CASSISVRNTIYF
TGTGCCAGCAGTATCTCGGTGAGAAACACCATATATTTT
>TRBV5-4|TRBJ2-5|TRBD2|few
CASSLTSGNQETQYF
TGTGCCAGCAGCTTGACTAGCGGGAACCAAGAGACCCAGTACTTC
>TRBV5-4|TRBJ2-7|NA|many
CASSLAEGRTAFYEQYF
TGTGCCAGCAGCTTGGCCGAGGGCAGGACAGCTTTCTACGAGCAGTACTTC
>TRBV5-4|TRBJ2-1|TRBD1|medium-sized
CASSLQGGFSYNEQFF
TGTGCCAGCAGCTTACAGGGGGGTTTTTCCTACAATGAGCAGTTCTTC
>TRBV28|TRBJ2-6|NA|few
CASSFPGARAGANVLTF
TGTGCCAGCAGTTTTCCGGGGGCCCGGGCTGGGGCCAACGTCCTGACTTTC
>TRBV20-1|TRBJ2-7|TRBD1|once
CSARGQGVMMGQYF
TGCAGTGCTAGGGGACAGGGGGTTATGATGGGGCAGTACTTC
>TRBV19|TRBJ1-6|NA|medium-sized
CASSSGTDNSPLHF
TGTGCCAGTAGTTCCGGGACGGACAATTCACCCCTCCACTTT
>TRBV19|TRBJ1-4|NA|medium-sized
CASTLGGGIATNEKLFF
TGTGCCAGTACCCTAGGCGGGGGGATTGCAACTAATGAAAAACTGTTTTTT
>TRBV5-6|TRBJ2-3|NA|few
CASSTGTLGDTQYF
TGTGCCAGCAGCACCGGGACTTTGGGGGATACGCAGTATTTT
>TRBV28|TRBJ1-4|NA|many
CASSFSDRANEKLFF
TGTGCCAGCAGTTTCTCGGACAGAGCTAATGAAAAACTGTTTTTT
>TRBV5-4|TRBJ2-6|TRBD1|few
CASSLYRGSGANVLTF
TGTGCCAGCAGCTTGTACAGGGGCTCTGGGGCCAACGTCCTGACTTTC